One and the same sample provided the 13 T cell receptor beta chains below, sequenced in a study of regulatory T cells in long-lasting Graves disease. Time point specified: newly diagnosed GD, antithyroid drugs for less than 3 months. PBMC RNA served as the TCR library source. Construction of TCR beta libraries relied on iRepertoire HTBI primers and on Arm-PCR targeting CDR3 regions. TCRdb analysed the multiplex PCR reads with MiXCR anew, one entry per CDR3 protein. The sample shows more than 300,000 distinct CDR3 sequences, 10% to 15% of them seen only once. This sample also belongs to another study, concerning T cells in Graves' hyperthyroidism and ophthalmopathy.

The sample here was peripheral blood mononuclear cells (PBMCs), taken at new diagnosis, from a patient treated with antithyroid drugs. The source of these receptors is a woman aged 18 to 35 with Graves disease.

This clonotype was picked up many times. Here the CDR3 reads CASSAIDREYTGELFF. Written as DNA, the CDR3 is TGTGCCAGCAGCGCTATCGACAGGGAATACACCGGGGAGCTGTTTTTT. The chain combines TRBV6-1 with TRBJ2-2, with 7 bases identical to TRBD1. Per the germline V gene, CDR1 is MNHNS and CDR2 is SASEGT. This CDR3 comprises 16 residues. Trimming cost V 6 bases and J 3 bases; bases outside gene matches: 10.

This clonotype was seen ten or more times. The chain employs TRBV12-3 or TRBV12-4 and TRBJ1-1; D is uncertain. Trimming shortened V by 1 base and J by 1 base, and 4 bases separated the two germline ends. The CDR3 has 13 amino acids. The CDR3 here is CASSLDWNTEAFF. In DNA form, the CDR3 reads TGTGCCAGCAGTTTAGACTGGAACACTGAAGCTTTCTTT.

The sample holds a few counts of this clonotype. This chain connects TRBV10-3 to TRBJ2-5, with 12 bases aligning to TRBD2. Trimming took 3 bases from V and 5 from J; bases not matched to a gene: 7. This CDR3 has 16 amino acids. The germline CDR1 and CDR2 sequences are ENHRY and SYGVKD. In DNA form, the CDR3 reads TGTGCCATCAGTGACCAGACTAGCGGGGGTATGGAGACCCAGTACTTC. This gives the protein CAISDQTSGGMETQYF.

This clonotype was picked up many times. This chain joins TRBV13 and TRBJ2-7, with D tentatively TRBD2 (6 bases). V was cut by 3 bases and J by 2 bases, with 8 bases left in between. CDR1 is PRHDT and CDR2 is FYEKMQ in the germline V gene (reference sequence). The CDR3 loop spans 13 amino acids. CDR3 in DNA: TGTGCCAGCAGCTTGGAGGGCGCCTACGAGCAGTACTTC. Its protein is CASSLEGAYEQYF. Filled out from reference TRBV13 and TRBJ2-7, the complete variable domain reads AAGVIQSPRHLIKEKRETATLKCYPIPRHDTVYWYQQGPGQDPQFLISFYEKMQSDKGSIPDRFSAQQFSDYHSELNMSSLELGDSALYFCASSLEGAYEQYFGPGTRLTVT.

This clonotype was counted at least ten times. The chain has TRBV6-2 or TRBV6-3 and TRBJ2-7, with D possibly being TRBD1 (6 bases). CDR3 length equals 13 residues. Trimming removed 6 bases from V and 1 base from J, with 10 bases in between. Per the germline V gene, CDR1 is MNHEY and CDR2 is SVGEGT. Here the CDR3 reads CASRDSSSYEQYV. CDR3 nucleotide sequence: TGTGCCAGCAGGGACAGTTCGTCCTACGAGCAGTACGTC.

This clonotype was recorded at least ten times. The chain uses TRBV7-3 and TRBJ1-1; no clear D gene. Trimming pared 5 bases from V and 1 base from J, leaving 8 bases between. Germline V gene lookup returns CDR1 SGHTA and CDR2 FQGTGA. The CDR3 totals 13 residues. The CDR3 is CASSIQRNTEAFF. The CDR3 region has the DNA TGTGCCAGCAGCATTCAGAGGAACACTGAAGCTTTCTTT.

This clonotype was recorded at least ten times. This chain connects TRBV12-3 or TRBV12-4 to TRBJ1-5; D gene unclear. The CDR3 has 16 amino acids. Trimming removed 3 bases at V and 2 bases at J, with 14 bases between. For the CDR3, the DNA is TGTGCCAGCAGTTTTAAATCGGGAGGCGGCAATCAGCCCCAGCATTTT. This gives the protein CASSFKSGGGNQPQHF.

This clonotype appeared once. Possible read error: a much larger clone is one base away. The chain couples TRBV25-1 to TRBJ2-4; possible D gene TRBD1, 6 bases. V was trimmed by 3 bases and J by 13 bases, leaving 34 bases between them. The germline CDR1 and CDR2 sequences are MGHDK and SYGVNS. The CDR3 consists of 19 residues. This chain's CDR3 is CASSDQGDTQRRTYNEQYF. The CDR3 coding sequence is TGTGCCAGCAGTGATCAAGGGGACACCCAGCGGAGAACCTACAATGAGCAGTACTTC.

This clonotype appeared many times. The chain couples TRBV7-2 to TRBJ2-5; D not certain. The CDR3 loop spans 14 amino acids. The V gene's germline CDR1 is SGHTA and CDR2 FQGNSA. The ends were cut back, 2 bases at V and 4 bases at J, with 11 bases in the middle. CDR3: CASSLTTIPETQYF. DNA for the CDR3: TGTGCCAGCAGCTTAACGACCATCCCAGAGACCCAGTACTTC.

This clonotype has ten or more counts. The chain is built from TRBV7-2 and TRBJ2-1, with 7 bases lining up with TRBD2. Germline V gene sequence: CDR1 SGHTA, CDR2 FQGNSA. Trimming took 5 bases from V and 0 from J; bases not matched to a gene: 7. CDR3 length: 16 amino acids. The CDR3 loop is CASSPGGRASYNEQFF. As DNA, the CDR3 is TGTGCCAGCAGCCCCGGAGGGAGGGCCTCCTACAATGAGCAGTTCTTC.

The chain couples TRBV24-1 to TRBJ2-1; D is tentatively TRBD1 or TRBD2 (7 bases each). The CDR3 spans 17 residues. CDR1 is KGHDR, CDR2 SFDVKD, per germline. V was trimmed by 2 bases and J by 5 bases, leaving 18 bases between them. CDR3 sequence: CATSDSTTGSGNNEQFF. CDR3 coding DNA: TGTGCCACCAGTGATTCAACGACAGGGAGCGGGAACAATGAGCAGTTCTTC.

The rearrangement links TRBV6-1 to TRBJ1-5; the D gene is possibly TRBD1 (5 bases). Trimming took 6 bases from V and 0 from J, leaving 12 bases between them. CDR1 and CDR2 from the germline V gene are MNHNS and SASEGT. This CDR3 is 15 amino acids long. CDR3 protein: CASSPDGHSNQPQHF. CDR3 DNA sequence: TGTGCCAGCAGCCCCGACGGACATAGCAATCAGCCCCAGCATTTT.

The table lists this clonotype with a few counts. CDR3 in DNA: TGTGCCAGCACGGGAAGACTTGACCTCGGGACCCAGTACTTC. Translating gives CASTGRLDLGTQYF. This chain links TRBV19 with TRBJ2-5, with D tentatively TRBD2 (5 bases). The CDR3 extends over 14 amino acids. The V gene's germline CDR1 is LNHDA and CDR2 SQIVND (reference sequence). Between the trimmed V and J ends, which lost 9 bases and 7 bases, there was a span of 21 bases.